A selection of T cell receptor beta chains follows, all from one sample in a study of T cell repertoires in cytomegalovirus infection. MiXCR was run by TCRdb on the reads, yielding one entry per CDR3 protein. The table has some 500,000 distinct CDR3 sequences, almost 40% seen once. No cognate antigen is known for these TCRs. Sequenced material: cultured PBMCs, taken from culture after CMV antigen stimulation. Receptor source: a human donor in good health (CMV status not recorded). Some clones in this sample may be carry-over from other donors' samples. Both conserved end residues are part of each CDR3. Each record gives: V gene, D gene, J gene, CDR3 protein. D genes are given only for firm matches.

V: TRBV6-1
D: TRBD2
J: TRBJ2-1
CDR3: CASTPVGLAGGLMEFF

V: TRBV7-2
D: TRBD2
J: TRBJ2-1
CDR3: CASRPLAGGRDEQFF

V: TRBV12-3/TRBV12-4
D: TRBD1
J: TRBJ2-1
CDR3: CASSPVTGGYEQFF

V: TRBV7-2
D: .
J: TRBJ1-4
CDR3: CASSLVGFGEKLFF

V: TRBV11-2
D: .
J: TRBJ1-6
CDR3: CASSLTDHNSPLHF

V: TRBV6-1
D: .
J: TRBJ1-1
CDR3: CASSIKDSLTEAFF

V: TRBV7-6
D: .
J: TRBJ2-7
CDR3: CASSLRGPISEQYF

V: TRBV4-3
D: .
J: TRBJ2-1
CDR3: CASSQEGSRVTYNEQFF

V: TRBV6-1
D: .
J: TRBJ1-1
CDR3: CASPSPHPNTEAFF

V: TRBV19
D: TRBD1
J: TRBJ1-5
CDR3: CASLGDSKYSNQPQHF

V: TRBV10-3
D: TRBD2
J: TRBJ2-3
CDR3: CAISSSGGASTDTQYF

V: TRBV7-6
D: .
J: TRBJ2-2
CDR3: CASSRSEGAGELFF

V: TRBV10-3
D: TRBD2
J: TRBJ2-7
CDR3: CAISESRLAGDSYEQYF

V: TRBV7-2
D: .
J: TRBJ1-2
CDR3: CASSFGGTPIYAAGYTF

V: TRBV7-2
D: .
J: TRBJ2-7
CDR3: CASRSWRGNPYEQYF

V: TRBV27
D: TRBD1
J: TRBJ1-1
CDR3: CASSFLTGSAEAFF

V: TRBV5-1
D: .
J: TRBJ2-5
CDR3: CASSVQGEETQYF

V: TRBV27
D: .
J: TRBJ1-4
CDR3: CASSAGILNEKLFF

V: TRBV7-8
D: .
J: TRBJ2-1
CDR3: CASSLIAQGAYNEQFF

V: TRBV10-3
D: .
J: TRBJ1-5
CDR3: CAIRTIQGARSNQPQHF

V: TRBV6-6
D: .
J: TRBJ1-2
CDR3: CASSAQAIGGYTF

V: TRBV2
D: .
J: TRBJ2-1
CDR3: CASTGGLLLYNEQFF

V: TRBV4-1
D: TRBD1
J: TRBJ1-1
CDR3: CASSQRTRQGAMNTEAFF

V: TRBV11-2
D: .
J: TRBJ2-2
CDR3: CASSPGTSTGELFF

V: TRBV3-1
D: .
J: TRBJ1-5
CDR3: CASSHLGGNQPQHF

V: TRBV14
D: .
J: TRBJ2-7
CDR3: CASSAESEQYF

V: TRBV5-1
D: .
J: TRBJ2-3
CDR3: CASSSFAPTDTQYF

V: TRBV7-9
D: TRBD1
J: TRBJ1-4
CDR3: CASRKATGTNEKLFF

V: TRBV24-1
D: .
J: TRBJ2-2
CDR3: CATSDSAQRGELFF

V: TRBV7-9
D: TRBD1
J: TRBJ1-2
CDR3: CASSFGTGDHYTF

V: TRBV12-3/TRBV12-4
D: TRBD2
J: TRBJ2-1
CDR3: CASSAGLLAGGGEQFF

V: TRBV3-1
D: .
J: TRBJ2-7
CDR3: CASSQAQREQYF

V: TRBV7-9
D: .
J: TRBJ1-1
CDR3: CASSLGPPNTEAFF

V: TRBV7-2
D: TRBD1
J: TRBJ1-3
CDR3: CASSRGTGERNTIYF

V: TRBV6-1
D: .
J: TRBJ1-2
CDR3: CASRRQDLAGYTF

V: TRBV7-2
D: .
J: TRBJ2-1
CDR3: CASSLALRADRDEQFF

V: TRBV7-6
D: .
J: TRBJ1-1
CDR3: CASTPVGAHTEAFF

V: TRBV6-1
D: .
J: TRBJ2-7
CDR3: CASSPKYDQYEQYF

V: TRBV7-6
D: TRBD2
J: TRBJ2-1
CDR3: CASSARGGVSNEQFF

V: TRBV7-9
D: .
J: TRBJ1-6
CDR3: CASSSPTDGNSPLHF

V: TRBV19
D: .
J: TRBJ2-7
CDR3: CASSIGVYSYEQYF